This T cell receptor beta chain came from a study of blood T cell repertoires in COVID-19. Study overall: From the United States, Italy and Spain came samples of acute and convalescent COVID-19.

Per the study methods: Reference gene primer amplification gave nucleated cell count estimates. Data came from immunoSEQ multiplex PCR; TCRdb stores just in-frame clones and leaves some out. From that table come the V and J calls and clone size; the DNA was used to work out D and trimming. Here the sample spans a few hundred thousand clones, over 70% being singletons. Germline V gene lookup returns CDR1 SNHLY and CDR2 FYNNEI. CDR3 length equals 16 residues. Trimming cost V 6 bases and J 4 bases; bases outside gene matches: 7. This clone was counted a few times. The sample was peripheral blood. The origin of this receptor is a woman older than 75 with acute or convalescent COVID-19. The genes are TRBV2 and TRBJ2-6; 9 bases are a match to TRBD1. The CDR3 loop is CASRTGTGNGANVLTF. The CDR3 DNA is TGTGCCAGCAGAACCGGGACAGGGAACGGGGCCAACGTCCTGACTTTC.